This T cell receptor beta chain was identified during a study of OX40 agonist ivuxolimab in advanced cancers. Study-wide findings and caveats: CD4+ and CD8+ T cells in blood underwent clonal expansion by week 6 at 0.1 to 3.0 mg/kg.

Profiled with immunoSEQ multiplex PCR; TCRdb holds only in-frame clones, not every one. There are 30,000 to 40,000 clones in the sample; around four fifths occur only once, and roughly 14% lies in the top ten. Details on this clone: The antigen remains undetermined.

V shed 2 bases and J shed 4 bases, with 21 bases lying between them. CDR3 length: 17 residues. Germline-derived CDR1 and CDR2 are GTSNPN and SVGIG (reference sequence). This specimen was CD4+ or CD8+ T cells sorted from blood, taken in a trial of the OX40 agonist ivuxolimab. This sequence was found in an adult with an advanced solid tumor such as melanoma, head and neck, liver or kidney cancer. This chain links TRBV30 with TRBJ1-3; the D gene is possibly TRBD1 (6 bases). CDR3 region: CAWSPLRRGAPGNTIYF. As DNA, the CDR3 is TGTGCCTGGAGTCCTCTCCGAAGGGGGGCGCCAGGAAACACCATATATTTT.